This T cell receptor (beta chain) appears in the sequencing data of a study of blood T cell repertoires in COVID-19. Individuals aged about 18 to 89 years were recruited from 24 US areas. Cohort allocation depended upon clinical history that participants reported. Sequencing was performed with immunoSEQ multiplex PCR; in TCRdb, only in-frame clones are kept and a portion is missing. The table has 150,000 to 200,000 clones, approximately 81% seen once; the top ten hold about 5.3%. Trimming removed 0 bases at V and 8 bases at J, with 14 bases between. CDR3 length: 15 amino acids. CDR1 is SGHRS, CDR2 YFSETQ, per germline.

Sequenced material: PBMCs or T cells enriched from blood (not recorded which). This TCR was sampled from a woman aged 35 to 49 with acute COVID-19. This chain joins TRBV5-1 and TRBJ1-4; D not certain. In DNA form, the CDR3 reads TGCGCCAGCAGCTTGGCCGGGGTCGCGGGGGAAAAACTGTTTTTT. Translating it yields CASSLAGVAGEKLFF.